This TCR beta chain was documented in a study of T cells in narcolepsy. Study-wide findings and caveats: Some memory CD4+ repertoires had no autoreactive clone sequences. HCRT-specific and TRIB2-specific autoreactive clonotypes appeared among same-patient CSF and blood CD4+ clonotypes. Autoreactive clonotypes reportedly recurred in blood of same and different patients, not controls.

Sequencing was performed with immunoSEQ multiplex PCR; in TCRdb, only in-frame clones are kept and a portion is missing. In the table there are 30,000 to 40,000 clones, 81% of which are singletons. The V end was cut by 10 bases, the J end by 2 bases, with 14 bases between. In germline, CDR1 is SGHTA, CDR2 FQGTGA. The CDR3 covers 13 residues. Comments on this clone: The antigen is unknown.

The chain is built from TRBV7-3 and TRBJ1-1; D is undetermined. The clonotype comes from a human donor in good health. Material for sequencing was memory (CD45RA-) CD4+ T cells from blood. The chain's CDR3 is CAIILGPNTEAFF. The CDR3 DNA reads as TGTGCCATCATCTTAGGGCCTAACACTGAAGCTTTCTTT.